This T cell receptor beta chain came from a study of blood T cells in healthy people across ages. This clonotype has only a few counts. Through a sample-barcoded 5' primer and a J-beta primer mix, a second PCR was run for roughly 7 to 11 cycles. From the 5' RACE reads, TCRdb called clonotypes with MiXCR, one entry per CDR3 protein. The data show more than 650,000 distinct CDR3 sequences, roughly 25% seen once. In addition, the sample was reused for a study of T cells of mothers and their children.

The sample consisted of blood. The receptor's source is a boy between 10 and 17 years old in good health.

CDR3 protein: CASSPDRMNTEAFF. CDR3 DNA sequence: TGTGCCAGCTCACCAGACAGAATGAACACTGAAGCTTTCTTT. The chain recombines TRBV18 with TRBJ1-1, with D maybe TRBD1 (5 bases). V was shortened by 2 bases and J by 0 bases, with 7 bases between the two germline ends. From germline, CDR1 is KGHSH and CDR2 LQKENI. The CDR3 consists of 14 residues.